The following is a T cell receptor beta chain sequence with its context. Its antigen is undetermined. Per germline, CDR1 SGHDT and CDR2 YYEEEE. The CDR3 runs to 14 residues. J gave up 6 bases and V 2 bases, and 5 bases lay outside the gene matches. For every sample, 90,000 to 100,000 TCR templates were assayed. Some clones are missing from TCRdb's copy, which holds only in-frame ones; the method was immunoSEQ multiplex PCR. The profile shows under 95,000 clones, 94% of them singletons. The entry originates in a study of siplizumab effects on memory and regulatory T cells. Findings of the study overall: The Treg-derived share of mappable alloreactive CD4+ clones averaged about 74% with siplizumab and approximately 30% in controls. Most proliferating CD4+ or CD8+ clones, roughly 80-97%, had no naive or memory assignment. Researchers could map only a minor fraction of alloreactive clones to unstimulated subsets.

The receptor was derived from a human donor in good health. The chain employs TRBV5-6 and TRBJ2-7; 10 bases agree with TRBD1. Sequenced input: non-Treg CD4+ T cells sorted from blood. The CDR3 spells CASSFRDRGSEQYF. The CDR3 DNA reads as TGTGCCAGCAGCTTCAGGGACAGGGGTTCCGAGCAGTACTTC.